Listed below are T cell receptor beta chains from one sample, sequenced in a study of cytomegalovirus exposure and HLA in healthy donors. Sequenced by immunoSEQ multiplex PCR; TCRdb stores in-frame clones only, minus some. The table shows 85,000 to 130,000 clones, with about three quarters occurring only once. The source material was PBMCs. The source is a man in his fifties or sixties in good health and CMV-seropositive. Each CDR3 is given with its conserved first and last residue.

j_call,cdr3_length,v_call,cdr3_aa
TRBJ2-7,11,TRBV28,CASEENYEQYF
TRBJ2-7,13,TRBV5-4,CASSFLAGYEQYF
TRBJ2-7,14,TRBV2,CASGLSGVPYEQYF
TRBJ2-3,14,TRBV29-1,CSVAQGAVTDTQYF
TRBJ1-5,12,TRBV28,CASSWSDQPQHF
TRBJ2-1,18,TRBV21-1,CASSKGEQGLVSYNEQFF
TRBJ2-7,13,TRBV7-8,CASSLGSDYEQYF
TRBJ2-5,13,TRBV2,CASSVGSQETQYF
TRBJ2-1,15,TRBV28,CASSPQAGAYNEQFF
TRBJ2-1,15,TRBV6-4,CASSSTAGWVNEQFF
TRBJ2-7,15,TRBV6-1,CATRTAGVFSYEQYF
TRBJ2-7,14,TRBV5-1,CASSPGTGEPEQYF
TRBJ2-7,14,TRBV5-1,CASSTSGGAYEQYF
TRBJ1-2,11,TRBV6-5,CASSYGGGYTF
TRBJ1-6,13,TRBV11-3,CASSLRGNSPLHF
TRBJ1-2,13,TRBV30,CAWGRDSFYGYTF
TRBJ2-5,16,TRBV5-6,CASSPPGQGILEAQYF
TRBJ2-1,16,TRBV9,CASSVGGRGGDNEQFF
TRBJ1-4,14,TRBV30,CAWSPGLTNEKLFF
TRBJ1-2,16,TRBV6-6,CASSYLAVDPNYGYTF
TRBJ1-6,15,TRBV5-1,CASSLGGGLKSPLHF
TRBJ2-7,13,TRBV2,CASRLAGLYEQYF
TRBJ2-7,15,TRBV28,CASSLRTGATRGQYF
TRBJ1-1,17,TRBV25-1,CASSRSGQGTGITEAFF
NA,14,TRBV19,CASSRSVTSYEQYF
TRBJ2-2,17,TRBV19,CASSIYGTSVNTGELFF
TRBJ1-5,15,TRBV19,CASSADRGRNQPQHF
TRBJ2-7,18,TRBV13,CASSLAPKLSGSSYEQYF
TRBJ1-5,15,TRBV19,CASSILSGGWQPQHF
TRBJ1-5,16,TRBV5-8,CASSLHRGRGNQPQHF
TRBJ1-2,13,TRBV6-5,CASSQGRAAGYTF
TRBJ2-3,15,TRBV27,CASSLEGTSTDTQYF
TRBJ2-7,13,TRBV10-3,CAISGGSLLEQYF
TRBJ1-2,16,TRBV28,CASSSGQGGTNYGYTF